The next 19 T cell receptor beta chains were all read from a single sample in a study of beta chain features in type 1 diabetes. Broader study findings: Within each of all four CD4+ subsets, Type 1 diabetes patients had TCRB CDR3s that were moderately but significantly shorter.

Their recognized antigens are unknown. The sequenced template was cDNA made from the entire isolated RNA. TCRdb's copy holds only in-frame clones and misses some; the assay was immunoSEQ multiplex PCR. Of a few hundred thousand clones listed, about 13% were seen once; the top ten hold approximately 0.016%. Source material: naive CD4+ T cells from blood. Source of these receptors: a young woman with type 1 diabetes.

The chain has TRBV18 and TRBJ1-5; TRBD1 matches at 8 bases. Germline CDR1 reads KGHSH; CDR2 reads LQKENI. This CDR3 has 15 residues. V lost 2 bases and J lost 5; bases outside the gene matches: 5. CDR3 region: CASSPRTGGDQPQHF. CDR3 bases: TGTGCCAGCTCACCAAGAACAGGGGGAGATCAGCCCCAGCATTTT.

The table lists this clone with a few counts. CDR3 coding DNA: TGTGCCTGGAGTGTAACCCAGGCTCACACTGAAGCTTTCTTT. Translated, it gives CAWSVTQAHTEAFF. The chain is built from TRBV30 and TRBJ1-1; D ambiguous. The CDR3 sequence is 14 residues long. Germline V lookup: CDR1 GTSNPN, CDR2 SVGIG (reference sequence). Trimming removed 0 bases from V and 3 bases from J, with 11 bases in between.

The chain carries TRBV6-5 and TRBJ1-1, with TRBD1 matching 10 bases. CDR1 MNHEY and CDR2 SVGAGI come from the germline V gene. This CDR3 comprises 13 residues. J lost 6 bases, V lost 10 bases, and 8 bases had no gene match. CDR3 DNA: TGTGCCAACAGAGACAGGGGGCTCGCTGAAGCTTTCTTT. Translated: CANRDRGLAEAFF.

This clone was found a few times. J is TRBJ2-5 and V is TRBV7-3; possibly TRBD2 for D (5 bases). Germline CDR1 is SGHTA and CDR2 is FQGTGA. The CDR3 is 13 residues long. V was pared by 5 bases and J by 4 bases, with 11 bases between. The CDR3 nucleotides read TGTGCCAGCAGCACCGGGAACGGAGAGACCCAGTACTTC. As protein: CASSTGNGETQYF.

The table lists this clone with a few counts. The V and J genes are TRBV7-3 and TRBJ2-3; 11 bases line up with TRBD2. Germline assignment: CDR1 SGHTA and CDR2 FQGTGA. The CDR3 extends over 15 amino acids. Unmatched junction bases numbered 6, after V lost 4 bases and J lost 6 bases. The CDR3 nucleotides read TGTGCCAGCAGCTCGGGACTAGCGGCTTTGGATACGCAGTATTTT. It codes for CASSSGLAALDTQYF.

Only a few counts were recorded for this clone. This rearrangement joins TRBV30 to TRBJ2-5; TRBD2 aligns across 13 bases. Germline loops: CDR1 GTSNPN, CDR2 SVGIG (reference sequence). The junction had 13 bases not matched to a gene; V was cut back by 2 bases and J by 4 bases. This CDR3 is built from 18 residues. CDR3 loop: CAWSPIRTSGSPRETQYF. CDR3 DNA sequence: TGTGCCTGGAGTCCCATAAGGACTAGCGGGAGCCCAAGAGAGACCCAGTACTTC. Using reference TRBV30 and TRBJ2-5 for the parts outside the CDR3, the full variable domain is SQTIHQWPATLVQPVGSPLSLECTVEGTSNPNLYWYRQAAGRGLQLLFYSVGIGQISSEVPQNLSASRPQDRQFILSSKKLLLSDSGFYLCAWSPIRTSGSPRETQYFGPGTRLLVL.

The sample holds a few counts of this clone. This sample includes further DNA sequences coding for the same CDR3. V gene TRBV7-2 combines with J gene TRBJ1-5; 10 bases match TRBD1. V was clipped by 4 bases and J by 7 bases; unmatched bases: 4. The CDR3 length is 14 residues. CDR1 is SGHTA and CDR2 is FQGNSA in the germline V gene. The CDR3 spells CASSSGQGRQPQHF. The DNA for the CDR3 is TGTGCCAGCAGCTCGGGACAGGGGAGACAGCCCCAGCATTTT.

V and J are TRBV19 and TRBJ1-5, with D unclear. The V end was cut by 6 bases, the J end by 4 bases, with 7 bases between. CDR3 size: 12 residues. From germline, CDR1 is LNHDA and CDR2 SQIVND (reference sequence). DNA for the CDR3: TGTGCCAGTAGATACAGTAATCAGCCCCAGCATTTT. Amino acids: CASRYSNQPQHF. Complete variable domain (other parts from reference TRBV19 and TRBJ1-5): DGGITQSPKYLFRKEGQNVTLSCEQNLNHDAMYWYRQDPGQGLRLIYYSQIVNDFQKGDIAEGYSVSREKKESFPLTVTSAQKNPTAFYLCASRYSNQPQHFGDGTRLSIL.

The CDR3 region has the DNA TGTGCCAGCAGTGAAGAAGGGGCCCTGATGGGGGCTTTCTTT. It yields the protein CASSEEGALMGAFF. The V gene is TRBV2, the J gene TRBJ1-1, with TRBD1 as a possible D gene (5 bases). This CDR3 spans 14 amino acids. The germline V and J ends were trimmed by 1 base and 11 bases, with 17 bases remaining between them. In germline, CDR1 is SNHLY, CDR2 FYNNEI.

The chain carries TRBV19 and TRBJ1-2; D might be TRBD1 (6 bases). CDR1 is LNHDA, CDR2 SQIVND, per germline (reference sequence). This CDR3 is built from 14 residues. Trimming took off 0 bases at V and 4 bases at J, with 9 bases between the two ends. The DNA of the CDR3 is TGTGCCAGTAGTATAGAAGGCAGGGGCTATGGCTACACCTTC. Its translation: CASSIEGRGYGYTF.

This clone has only a few counts. The same CDR3 also results from other DNA sequences found in this sample. This sequence joins TRBV6-5 and TRBJ2-1; D unclear. Germline V gene data show CDR1 as MNHEY and CDR2 as SVGAGI. V was trimmed by 5 bases and J by 7 bases, leaving 6 bases between them. The CDR3 contains 11 residues. The CDR3, as DNA: TGTGCCAGCAGTAGGCGGAATGAGCAGTTCTTC. Translated: CASSRRNEQFF.

The V and J genes are TRBV28 and TRBJ1-2, with D maybe TRBD1 (5 bases). Germline loops: CDR1 MDHEN, CDR2 SYDVKM. This CDR3 comprises 11 residues. V gave up 6 bases and J gave up 9 bases, with 11 bases separating them. The DNA for the CDR3 is TGTGCCAGCAGCCTAGACAGTCGCTACACCTTC. Amino acids: CASSLDSRYTF.

The V call is TRBV9, the J call TRBJ2-4; no clear D gene. CDR3 length: 15 amino acids. Trimming pared 0 bases from V and 2 bases from J, leaving 9 bases between. The V gene's germline CDR1 is SGDLS and CDR2 YYNGEE. CDR3 nucleotide sequence: TGTGCCAGCAGCGTAGATGCGACTTCCAAAAACATTCAGTACTTC. Translated, it gives CASSVDATSKNIQYF.

Only a few counts were recorded for this clone. The rearrangement joins TRBV27 to TRBJ2-7, with a tentative D call TRBD2 (6 bases). The germline CDR1 and CDR2 sequences are MNHEY and SMNVEV (reference sequence). Trimming removed 5 bases at V and 2 bases at J, with 16 bases between. The CDR3 is made up of 15 amino acids. This CDR3 is CASSSLGSLTYEQYF. In DNA, the CDR3 is TGTGCCAGCAGTAGCCTCGGGAGTCTGACCTACGAGCAGTACTTC.

V is TRBV19 and J is TRBJ2-5; tentatively, D is TRBD1 (6 bases). CDR3 length: 13 amino acids. Germline V gives CDR1 LNHDA, CDR2 SQIVND (reference sequence). The V and J ends lost 8 bases and 0 bases respectively, with 10 bases between them. For the CDR3, the DNA is TGTGCCAGTTCTAGGGGGTACCAAGAGACCCAGTACTTC. Translated: CASSRGYQETQYF. The complete variable domain, with remaining parts taken from reference TRBV19 and TRBJ2-5, reads DGGITQSPKYLFRKEGQNVTLSCEQNLNHDAMYWYRQDPGQGLRLIYYSQIVNDFQKGDIAEGYSVSREKKESFPLTVTSAQKNPTAFYLCASSRGYQETQYFGPGTRLLVL.

The chain employs TRBV6-6 and TRBJ2-5; a possible D gene is TRBD2 (6 bases). Trimming took off 6 bases at V and 4 bases at J, with 18 bases between the two ends. Germline V CDR1 and CDR2: MNHNY, SVGAGI (reference sequence). This CDR3 contains 15 residues. The CDR3 nucleotides are TGTGCCAGCAGCCCCCCGGGGGTAAGGGGAGAGACCCAGTACTTC. Translation gives CASSPPGVRGETQYF.

There are a few counts of this clone. This chain uses TRBV9 with TRBJ1-3; D possibly corresponds to TRBD1 (6 bases). CDR3 length: 17 residues. Germline CDR1 and CDR2: SGDLS and YYNGEE. The V end lost 0 bases, the J end lost 0 bases, and 13 bases lay between the germline ends. CDR3 protein: CASSVEGEHRSGNTIYF. Here the CDR3 DNA reads TGTGCCAGCAGCGTAGAGGGGGAACACCGCTCTGGAAACACCATATATTTT.

This clone was observed a few times. An end of the junction does not agree with germline; a read error may underlie this. Additional DNA sequences in this sample encode the identical CDR3. V and J are TRBV30 and TRBJ2-2; TRBD1 is a possible D gene (6 bases). Germline-derived CDR1 and CDR2 are GTSNPN and SVGIG (reference sequence). The CDR3 length is 14 residues. The CDR3 region is CAWGTGWSTGELFF. CDR3 bases: TGTGCCTGGGGTACAGGGTGGAGCACCGGGGAGTTGTTTTTT.

The gene calls are TRBV5-4 and TRBJ2-3; D remains ambiguous. This CDR3 has 16 amino acids. The V gene's germline CDR1 is SGHNT and CDR2 YYREEE (reference sequence). V lost 0 bases to trimming and J lost 5 bases, with 16 bases between them. The CDR3 loop is CASSLAIARGGDTQYF. CDR3 sequence (DNA): TGTGCCAGCAGCTTGGCTATAGCCCGAGGTGGAGATACGCAGTATTTT. Full variable domain (rest looked up from reference TRBV5-4 and TRBJ2-3): ETGVTQSPTHLIKTRGQQVTLRCSSQSGHNTVSWYQQALGQGPQFIFQYYREEENGRGNFPPRFSGLQFPNYSSELNVNALELDDSALYLCASSLAIARGGDTQYFGPGTRLTVL.